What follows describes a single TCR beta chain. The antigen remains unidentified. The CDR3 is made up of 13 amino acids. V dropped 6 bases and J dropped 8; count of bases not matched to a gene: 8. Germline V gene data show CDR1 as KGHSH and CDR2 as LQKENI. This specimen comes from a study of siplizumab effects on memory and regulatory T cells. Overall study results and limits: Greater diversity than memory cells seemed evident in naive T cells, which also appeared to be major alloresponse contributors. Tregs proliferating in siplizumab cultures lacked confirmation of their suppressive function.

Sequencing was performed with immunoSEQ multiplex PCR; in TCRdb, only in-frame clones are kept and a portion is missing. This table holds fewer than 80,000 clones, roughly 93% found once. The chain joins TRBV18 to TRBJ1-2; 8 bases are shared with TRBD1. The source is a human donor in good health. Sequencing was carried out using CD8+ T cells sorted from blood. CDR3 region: CASSPTGAGGYTF. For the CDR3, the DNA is TGTGCCAGCTCTCCGACAGGGGCGGGCGGCTACACCTTC.